This passage covers 24 T cell receptor beta chains from one sample sequenced in a study of beta chain features in type 1 diabetes. General study findings and limits: Shorter TCRB CDR3s, moderately but significantly so, were found in Type 1 diabetes patients in all four CD4+ subsets.

The entirety of the isolated RNA underwent reverse transcription, so expressed TCRB transcripts were sequenced. TCRdb keeps only in-frame clones here, not all; method: immunoSEQ multiplex PCR. The sample has roughly 350,000 clones, 8% to 10% seen once; the top ten hold about 0.64%. Their target antigens are unknown. Specimen: central memory CD4+ T cells from blood. These receptors came from a man aged 25 to 40 with type 1 diabetes.

The chain employs TRBV6-5 and TRBJ1-6; D uncertain. Germline V gene data show CDR1 as MNHEY and CDR2 as SVGAGI. The CDR3 is made up of 13 amino acids. V lost 5 bases and J 12 bases, leaving 14 bases between the germline ends. The CDR3 DNA sequence: TGTGCCAGCAGTGAAGTCATGACCTTACCCCTCCACTTT. The encoded protein is CASSEVMTLPLHF.

This chain uses TRBV28 with TRBJ1-1; 8 positions match TRBD1. Germline V CDR1 and CDR2: MDHEN, SYDVKM. J gave up 2 bases and V 8 bases, and 10 bases lay outside the gene matches. The CDR3 length is 15 residues. The chain's CDR3 is CASGRTGNFNTEAFF. The DNA for the CDR3 is TGTGCCAGCGGCCGGACAGGGAACTTTAACACTGAAGCTTTCTTT.

DNA for the CDR3: TGTGCCAGCAGCAGCTATCTGGGGGGAGAAAACATTCAGTACTTC. Amino acids: CASSSYLGGENIQYF. The gene calls are TRBV2 and TRBJ2-4, with TRBD2 as a possible D gene (6 bases). Germline V gives CDR1 SNHLY, CDR2 FYNNEI. The CDR3 is 15 amino acids. The V end lost 6 bases, the J end lost 5 bases, and 17 bases lay between the germline ends.

The chain has TRBV6-6 and TRBJ2-1; tentatively, D is TRBD2 (5 bases). Germline-derived CDR1 and CDR2 are MNHNY and SVGAGI (reference sequence). This CDR3 is built from 14 residues. The V and J ends lost 0 bases and 10 bases respectively, with 13 bases between them. The CDR3 here is CASSYSMEALEQFF. The CDR3 bases are TGTGCCAGCAGTTACTCGATGGAGGCCTTAGAGCAGTTCTTC.

In its sample, this clone was seen a few times. The chain recombines TRBV27 with TRBJ2-1; D unclear. The CDR3 has 12 residues. Germline V lookup: CDR1 MNHEY, CDR2 SMNVEV (reference sequence). The V gene lost 4 bases and the J gene lost 7 bases, with 8 bases spanning the gap. CDR3 sequence (DNA): TGTGCCAGCAGTTCTCTGGGGAATGAGCAGTTCTTC. Translating it yields CASSSLGNEQFF.

This chain joins TRBV28 and TRBJ2-2; 8 positions match TRBD1. Losses at the gene ends were 3 bases for V and 3 bases for J; bases not matched to a gene: 6. The CDR3 sequence is 16 residues long. The germline gives CDR1 MDHEN, CDR2 SYDVKM. Here the CDR3 reads CASSFPGQDDTGELFF. The CDR3 coding sequence is TGTGCCAGCAGTTTTCCGGGACAGGACGACACCGGGGAGCTGTTTTTT.

This clone has a count of ten or more. The rearrangement joins TRBV7-2 to TRBJ1-2; 7 nucleotides align to TRBD1. The V segment lost 3 bases and the J segment 4 bases; nucleotides outside the gene matches: 11. This CDR3 is built from 16 residues. The germline V gene encodes CDR1 SGHTA and CDR2 FQGNSA. CDR3 sequence (DNA): TGTGCCAGCAGCTTGTCCCGGGACAGACAGGGCTATGGCTACACCTTC. This sequence encodes CASSLSRDRQGYGYTF.

This clone was seen a handful of times. This rearrangement joins TRBV12-5 to TRBJ1-5; D uncertain. This CDR3 is 12 amino acids long. Germline loops: CDR1 LGHNT, CDR2 FRNRAP. The V end lost 8 bases, the J end lost 4 bases, and 9 bases lay between the germline ends. In DNA form, the CDR3 reads TGTGCTAGTACTGTAGGGAATCAGCCCCAGCATTTT. Protein product: CASTVGNQPQHF.

This clone was detected ten times or more. The chain joins TRBV7-2 to TRBJ2-1, with 9 bases aligning to TRBD2. CDR3 length: 16 residues. The germline gives CDR1 SGHTA, CDR2 FQGNSA. Trimming at V came to 1 base and at J to 4 bases, leaving 5 bases not matched to a gene. The CDR3 region has the DNA TGTGCCAGCAGCTTAGTACGTCTAGCGGGGTACAATGAGCAGTTCTTC. Translation: CASSLVRLAGYNEQFF.

The rearrangement joins TRBV19 to TRBJ2-6; 9 nucleotides align to TRBD1. Trimming took 3 bases from V and 3 from J; bases not matched to a gene: 6. Germline-derived CDR1 and CDR2 are LNHDA and SQIVND (reference sequence). The CDR3 is made up of 17 amino acids. DNA for the CDR3: TGTGCCAGTAGTATGGGGACAGGGTCTTTTGGGGCCAACGTCCTGACTTTC. As protein: CASSMGTGSFGANVLTF.

This clone occurred a few times. The genes are TRBV7-3 and TRBJ1-1; no firm D call. This CDR3 comprises 16 residues. The V and J ends lost 0 bases and 4 bases respectively, with 15 bases between them. Germline V CDR1 and CDR2: SGHTA, FQGTGA. This CDR3 reads CASSLTGTARSTEAFF. In DNA, the CDR3 is TGTGCCAGCAGCTTAACAGGCACGGCCCGGAGCACTGAAGCTTTCTTT. The full variable domain, in which reference TRBV7-3 and TRBJ1-1 provide the parts outside the CDR3, is GAGVSQTPSNKVTEKGKYVELRCDPISGHTALYWYRQSLGQGPEFLIYFQGTGAADDSGLPNDRFFAVRPEGSVSTLKIQRTERGDSAVYLCASSLTGTARSTEAFFGQGTRLTVV.

The gene calls are TRBV30 and TRBJ1-4; 8 bases are a match to TRBD1. CDR3 length: 13 residues. Germline CDR1 is GTSNPN and CDR2 is SVGIG (reference sequence). The V gene end was trimmed by 7 bases and the J gene end by 8 bases; junction bases not matched to a gene: 9. CDR3 nucleotides: TGTGCCTCGAAGACAGGGGCCCAAGAAAAACTGTTTTTT. Protein: CASKTGAQEKLFF.

Only a few counts were recorded for this clone. V gene TRBV28 combines with J gene TRBJ1-1, with D perhaps matching TRBD1 (5 bases). Germline V gene lookup returns CDR1 MDHEN and CDR2 SYDVKM. The CDR3 contains 12 residues. V was pared by 5 bases and J by 3 bases, with 7 bases between. The DNA of the CDR3 is TGTGCCAGCAGTCGGGGGGACACTGAAGCTTTCTTT. This encodes CASSRGDTEAFF.

In its sample, this clone was seen a few times. This chain connects TRBV19 to TRBJ1-1, with no clear D. This CDR3 contains 14 residues. V lost 1 base and J lost 1, with 7 bases in between. Germline V lookup: CDR1 LNHDA, CDR2 SQIVND (reference sequence). The CDR3 sequence is CASSIVGKNTEAFF. As DNA, the CDR3 is TGTGCCAGTAGTATAGTGGGAAAGAACACTGAAGCTTTCTTT.

The chain links TRBV27 to TRBJ2-7, with D possibly being TRBD2 (5 bases). Germline lookup yields CDR1 MNHEY and CDR2 SMNVEV (reference sequence). Trimming pared 1 base from V and 9 bases from J, leaving 10 bases between. CDR3 size: 12 residues. This CDR3 is CASSLYEGPQYF. The CDR3 nucleotides read TGTGCCAGCAGTTTATACGAGGGTCCGCAGTACTTC.

The rearrangement joins TRBV2 to TRBJ2-3; D assignment may be TRBD1 or TRBD2 (6 bases each). The germline V gene encodes CDR1 SNHLY and CDR2 FYNNEI. The V and J ends lost 4 bases and 4 bases respectively, with 15 bases between them. The CDR3 length is 15 residues. The chain's CDR3 is CASSVSQGRPDTQYF. The CDR3 nucleotides read TGTGCCAGCAGTGTTTCGCAGGGGAGGCCAGATACGCAGTATTTT.

The CDR3: CASLRTGTYEQYF. CDR3 nucleotide sequence: TGTGCCAGCCTCCGGACAGGAACTTACGAGCAGTACTTC. The rearrangement joins TRBV6-5 to TRBJ2-7, with 7 bases lining up with TRBD1. Trimming cost V 8 bases and J 4 bases; bases outside gene matches: 8. This CDR3 region has 13 residues. CDR1 is MNHEY, CDR2 SVGAGI, per germline.

V usage is TRBV19 and J usage is TRBJ1-5; a weak D match, TRBD1 (5 bases). There are 17 residues in the CDR3. With 0 bases removed from V and 2 bases from J, the gap between germline ends came to 14 bases. Germline V gene lookup returns CDR1 LNHDA and CDR2 SQIVND (reference sequence). The CDR3 DNA reads TGTGCCAGTAGTATAGATCCCAGGGTCGCGCGCAATCAGCCCCAGCATTTT. Protein: CASSIDPRVARNQPQHF.

In this sample, this clone turned up a few times. In nucleotides, the CDR3 is TGTGCCAGCAGTTCCCTTAGCGGGAGGGCCCCAGATACGCAGTATTTT. Translated: CASSSLSGRAPDTQYF. The chain links TRBV27 to TRBJ2-3; 11 nucleotides align to TRBD2. This CDR3 comprises 16 residues. CDR1 is MNHEY and CDR2 is SMNVEV in the germline V gene (reference sequence). With V trimmed by 4 bases and J by 4 bases, 7 bases remained unmatched.

This chain joins TRBV7-8 and TRBJ2-3; TRBD1 is a possible D gene (6 bases). The CDR3 is made up of 16 amino acids. The V gene lost 5 bases and the J gene lost 1 base, with 16 bases spanning the gap. Germline CDR1 and CDR2: SGHVS and FQNEAQ. CDR3 sequence reads: CASSLTPGDGTDTQYF. The CDR3 coding sequence is TGTGCCAGCAGCCTAACACCAGGGGATGGCACAGATACGCAGTATTTT.

This clone was counted at least ten times. The chain joins TRBV4-1 to TRBJ1-3; 9 bases are shared with TRBD1. The CDR3 has 16 amino acids. V lost 3 bases and J lost 2; bases outside the gene matches: 5. The germline gives CDR1 MGHRA, CDR2 YSYEKL. The CDR3 DNA follows: TGCGCCAGCAGCCAGCCTTACAGGGGGCCTGGAAACACCATATATTTT. Translating it yields CASSQPYRGPGNTIYF.

This clone was found a few times. The CDR3 protein is CASRTGGASEKLFF. CDR3 sequence (DNA): TGCGCCAGCAGAACAGGGGGCGCGAGCGAAAAACTGTTTTTT. The V gene is TRBV4-1, the J gene TRBJ1-4, with 9 bases fitting TRBD1. The V and J ends lost 6 bases and 8 bases, in that order; junction bases with no gene match: 7. The CDR3 contains 14 residues. The germline gives CDR1 MGHRA, CDR2 YSYEKL.

This rearrangement joins TRBV5-4 to TRBJ2-3; 10 bases match TRBD2. From germline, CDR1 is SGHNT and CDR2 YYREEE (reference sequence). The CDR3 is 16 amino acids. V was clipped by 3 bases and J by 2 bases; unmatched bases: 6. The CDR3 here is CASSSRLAGSTDTQYF. The CDR3 bases are TGTGCCAGCAGCTCCCGACTAGCGGGTTCCACAGATACGCAGTATTTT. The whole variable domain, filled in from reference TRBV5-4 and TRBJ2-3, reads ETGVTQSPTHLIKTRGQQVTLRCSSQSGHNTVSWYQQALGQGPQFIFQYYREEENGRGNFPPRFSGLQFPNYSSELNVNALELDDSALYLCASSSRLAGSTDTQYFGPGTRLTVL.

The V and J genes are TRBV6-1 and TRBJ2-5; D is undetermined. The end of the DNA aligns better with TRBJ2-7, so the J call may be wrong. CDR1 MNHNS and CDR2 SASEGT come from the germline V gene. CDR3 length: 11 amino acids. The CDR3 region is CASQISYEQYF. CDR3 nucleotides: TGTGCCAGCCAGATTTCCTACGAGCAGTACTTC.